The present entry profiles one T cell receptor (beta chain) with its context. These data belong to a study of OX40 agonist ivuxolimab in advanced cancers. Profiled with immunoSEQ multiplex PCR; TCRdb holds only in-frame clones, not every one. This sample yields fewer than 90,000 clones, of which roughly nine tenths are seen a single time; roughly 1.6% belongs to the top ten. The CDR3 consists of 14 residues. Losses at the gene ends were 4 bases for V and 12 bases for J; bases not matched to a gene: 9. The V gene's germline CDR1 is SGHTA and CDR2 FQGNSA. The clonotype comes from an adult with an advanced solid tumor such as melanoma, head and neck, liver or kidney cancer. The rearrangement joins TRBV7-2 to TRBJ2-7; TRBD2 matches at 13 bases. The sequencing here drew on CD4+ or CD8+ T cells sorted from blood, taken in a trial of the OX40 agonist ivuxolimab. The CDR3 DNA reads as TGTGCCAGCAGCTCACGAGGACTAGCGGGAGTGCCGTACTTC. It encodes CASSSRGLAGVPYF.